This T cell receptor beta chain was sequenced in a study of OX40 agonist ivuxolimab in advanced cancers. This clone was seen only once. CDR1 is SEHNR, CDR2 FQNEAQ, per germline (reference sequence). The ends were cut back, 4 bases at V and 0 bases at J, with 10 bases in the middle. The CDR3 is 15 amino acids. Profiled with immunoSEQ multiplex PCR; TCRdb holds only in-frame clones, not every one. The repertoire holds fewer than 70,000 clones, with roughly 87% as singletons. This receptor was obtained from an adult with an advanced solid tumor such as melanoma, head and neck, liver or kidney cancer. The rearrangement uses TRBV7-9 and TRBJ1-3; D call uncertain. This specimen consisted of CD4+ or CD8+ T cells sorted from blood, obtained in a trial of the OX40 agonist ivuxolimab. CDR3 DNA: TGTGCCAGCAGCTCGAGGGAGGGCTCTGGAAACACCATATATTTT. Translating it yields CASSSREGSGNTIYF.